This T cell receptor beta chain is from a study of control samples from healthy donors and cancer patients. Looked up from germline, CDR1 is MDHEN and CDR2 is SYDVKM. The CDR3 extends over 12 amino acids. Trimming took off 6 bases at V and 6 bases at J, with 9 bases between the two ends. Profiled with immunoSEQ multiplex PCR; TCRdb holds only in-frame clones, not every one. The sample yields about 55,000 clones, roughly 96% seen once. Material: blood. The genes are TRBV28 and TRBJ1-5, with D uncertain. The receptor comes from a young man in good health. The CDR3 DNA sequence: TGTGCCAGCAGGGAGACCGGTCAGCCCCAGCATTTT. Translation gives CASRETGQPQHF.